This T cell receptor beta chain was captured in a study of OX40 agonist ivuxolimab in advanced cancers. Study as a whole: At doses from 0.01 to 10 mg/kg, patients were given intravenous ivuxolimab every 2 weeks.

Sequencing used immunoSEQ multiplex PCR; TCRdb keeps in-frame clones, though not all of them. Here the sample spans tens of thousands of clones, 84% being singletons. Trimming removed 4 bases from V and 3 bases from J, with 10 bases in between. The CDR3 consists of 14 residues. Germline CDR1 is SGHDT and CDR2 is YYEEEE. Patients who had autoimmune disease history or got systemic immunosuppression were left out. This clone appeared a single time. The chain carries TRBV5-6 and TRBJ2-2; D is undetermined. The clonotype comes from an adult with an advanced solid tumor such as melanoma, head and neck, liver or kidney cancer. The sample in question was CD4+ or CD8+ T cells sorted from blood, obtained in a trial of the OX40 agonist ivuxolimab. The CDR3 DNA is TGTGCCAGCAGCCCCTGGGATGACACCGGGGAGCTGTTTTTT. Its translation: CASSPWDDTGELFF. The whole variable domain, filled in from reference TRBV5-6 and TRBJ2-2, reads DAGVTQSPTHLIKTRGQQVTLRCSPKSGHDTVSWYQQALGQGPQFIFQYYEEEERQRGNFPDRFSGHQFPNYSSELNVNALLLGDSALYLCASSPWDDTGELFFGEGSRLTVL.